The present entry profiles one T cell receptor beta chain with its context. Antigen unknown. Healthy bone marrow donors supplied every sample. This entry is derived from a study of cytomegalovirus exposure and HLA in healthy donors. The CDR3 is made up of 15 amino acids. The germline gives CDR1 ENHRY, CDR2 SYGVKD. Trimming pared 3 bases from V and 2 bases from J, leaving 14 bases between. Overall study findings and caveats: Cytomegalovirus association was assigned to more than 150 TCR beta chains. Of the V segments, some could not be distinguished, including TRBV6-2 and TRBV6-3, and were excluded.

Primers for the PCR totalled 60 Vbeta and 13 Jbeta. The table came from immunoSEQ multiplex PCR; TCRdb's copy has only in-frame clones and leaves some out. Of about 160,000 clones in the sample, approximately 78% are singletons; the top ten hold 2% to 3%. This TCR was sampled from a male donor in good health and CMV-seronegative. Sample: PBMCs. The chain employs TRBV10-3 and TRBJ2-7, with a tentative D call TRBD1 (6 bases). The CDR3 bases are TGTGCCATCAGTGATGGTATGGGACAACCCTACGAGCAGTACTTC. It specifies CAISDGMGQPYEQYF.